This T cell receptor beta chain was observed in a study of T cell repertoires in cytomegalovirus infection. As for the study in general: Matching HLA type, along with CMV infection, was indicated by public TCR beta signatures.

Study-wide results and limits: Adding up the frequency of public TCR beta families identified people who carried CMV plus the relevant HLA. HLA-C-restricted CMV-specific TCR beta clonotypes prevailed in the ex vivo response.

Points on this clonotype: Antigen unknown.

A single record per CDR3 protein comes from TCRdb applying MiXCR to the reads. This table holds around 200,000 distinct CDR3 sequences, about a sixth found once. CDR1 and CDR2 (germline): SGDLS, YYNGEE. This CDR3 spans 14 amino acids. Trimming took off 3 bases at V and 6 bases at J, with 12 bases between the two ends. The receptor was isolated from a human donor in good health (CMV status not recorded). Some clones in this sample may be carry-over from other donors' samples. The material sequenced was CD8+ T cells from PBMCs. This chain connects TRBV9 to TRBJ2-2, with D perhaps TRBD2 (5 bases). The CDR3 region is CASSEGEPAGELFF. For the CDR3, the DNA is TGTGCCAGCAGCGAGGGAGAACCGGCCGGGGAGCTGTTTTTT. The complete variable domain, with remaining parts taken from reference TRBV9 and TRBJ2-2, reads DSGVTQTPKHLITATGQRVTLRCSPRSGDLSVYWYQQSLDQGLQFLIQYYNGEERAKGNILERFSAQQFPDLHSELNLSSLELGDSALYFCASSEGEPAGELFFGEGSRLTVL.